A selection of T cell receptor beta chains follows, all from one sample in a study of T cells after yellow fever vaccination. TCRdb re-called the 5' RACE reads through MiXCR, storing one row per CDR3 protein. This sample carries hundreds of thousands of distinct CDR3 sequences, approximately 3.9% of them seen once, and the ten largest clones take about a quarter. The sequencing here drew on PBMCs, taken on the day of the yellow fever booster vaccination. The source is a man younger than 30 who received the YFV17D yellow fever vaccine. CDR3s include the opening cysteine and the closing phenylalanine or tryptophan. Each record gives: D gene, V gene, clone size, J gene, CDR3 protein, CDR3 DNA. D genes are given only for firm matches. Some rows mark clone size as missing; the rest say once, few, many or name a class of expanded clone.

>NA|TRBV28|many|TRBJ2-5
CASSLEGWETQYF
TGTGCCAGCAGTTTAGAGGGGTGGGAGACCCAGTACTTC
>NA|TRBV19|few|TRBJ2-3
CASSIAGPRDTQYF
TGTGCCAGTAGTATAGCGGGACCGAGAGATACGCAGTATTTT
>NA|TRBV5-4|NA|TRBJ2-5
CASSRGPGDLKETQYF
TGTGCCAGCAGCCGGGGGCCGGGGGACCTAAAAGAGACCCAGTACTTC
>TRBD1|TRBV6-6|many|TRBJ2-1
CASSTGQGAYNEQFF
TGTGCCAGCAGTACGGGACAGGGGGCCTACAATGAGCAGTTCTTC
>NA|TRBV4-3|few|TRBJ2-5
CASSQDQFSKETQYF
TGCGCCAGCAGCCAAGATCAGTTTAGCAAAGAGACCCAGTACTTC
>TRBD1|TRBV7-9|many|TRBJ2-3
CASSLNVWTGDTDTQYF
TGTGCCAGCAGCTTAAACGTCTGGACAGGGGACACAGATACGCAGTATTTT
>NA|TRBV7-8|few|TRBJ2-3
CASSSQRGTDTQYF
TGTGCCAGCAGCTCTCAGCGGGGCACAGATACGCAGTATTTT
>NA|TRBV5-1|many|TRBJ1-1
CASSLHRGNTEAFF
TGCGCCAGCAGCTTACATCGGGGGAACACTGAAGCTTTCTTT
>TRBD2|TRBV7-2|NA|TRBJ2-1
CASRFRGTLAGEQFF
TGTGCCAGCAGGTTCCGGGGCACCCTAGCGGGGGAGCAGTTCTTC
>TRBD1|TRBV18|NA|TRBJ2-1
CASSVTGGAANNEQFF
TGTGCCAGCTCAGTCACAGGGGGCGCGGCGAACAATGAGCAGTTCTTC
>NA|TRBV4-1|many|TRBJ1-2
CASSQPTGGNYGYTF
TGCGCCAGCAGCCAGCCCACCGGGGGAAACTATGGCTACACCTTC
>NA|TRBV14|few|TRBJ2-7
CASSQRDGLSSYEQYF
TGTGCCAGCAGCCAAAGGGACGGACTGTCCTCCTACGAGCAGTACTTC
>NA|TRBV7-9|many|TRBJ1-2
CASSLAGAHDYGYTF
TGTGCCAGCAGCTTAGCGGGGGCTCACGACTATGGCTACACCTTC
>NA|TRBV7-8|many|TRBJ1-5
CASSLGQGLQPQHF
TGTGCCAGCAGCTTAGGGCAGGGACTTCAGCCCCAGCATTTT
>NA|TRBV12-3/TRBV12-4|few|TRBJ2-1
CASSLITGYNEQFF
TGTGCCAGCAGTTTAATTACGGGGTACAATGAGCAGTTCTTC
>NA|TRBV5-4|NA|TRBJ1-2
CASSLALSGAQGYTF
TGTGCCAGCAGCTTGGCCCTTTCGGGAGCACAAGGCTACACCTTC
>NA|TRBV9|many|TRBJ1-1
CASRSRGETEAFF
TGTGCCAGCCGGTCCAGGGGCGAGACTGAAGCTTTCTTT
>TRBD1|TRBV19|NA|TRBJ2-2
CASKGAGSVTGELFF
TGTGCCAGTAAGGGGGCAGGGTCGGTGACCGGGGAGCTGTTTTTT
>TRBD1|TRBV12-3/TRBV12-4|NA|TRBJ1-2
CASSTQGVYGYTF
TGTGCCAGCAGCACACAGGGGGTCTATGGCTACACCTTC
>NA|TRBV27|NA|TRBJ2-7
CASSLVLTGSELIREQYF
TGTGCCAGCAGTTTGGTTCTAACTGGCTCGGAGTTGATTCGGGAGCAGTACTTC
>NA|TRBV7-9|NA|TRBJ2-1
CASSPGVSTFNEQFF
TGTGCCAGCAGCCCGGGGGTGTCAACCTTCAATGAGCAGTTCTTC
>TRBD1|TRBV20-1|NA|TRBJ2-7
CSGTGDGREQYF
TGCAGTGGAACAGGGGATGGCCGCGAGCAGTACTTC
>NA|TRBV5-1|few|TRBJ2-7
CASSNPKGRLSYEQYF
TGCGCCAGCAGCAATCCGAAGGGTCGACTCTCCTACGAGCAGTACTTC
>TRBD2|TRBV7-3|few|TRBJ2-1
CASSLSGGYEQFF
TGTGCCAGCAGCTTAAGCGGGGGGTATGAGCAGTTCTTC
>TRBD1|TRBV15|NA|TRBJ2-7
CATSRDSARQYF
TGTGCCACCAGCCGGGACAGTGCGAGGCAGTACTTC
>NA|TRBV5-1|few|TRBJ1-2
CASSLNTRDGYTF
TGCGCCAGCAGCTTGAACACACGGGATGGCTACACCTTC
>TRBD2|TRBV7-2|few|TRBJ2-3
CASSPRSGGYTDTQYF
TGTGCCAGCAGCCCCCGTAGCGGGGGATATACAGATACGCAGTATTTT
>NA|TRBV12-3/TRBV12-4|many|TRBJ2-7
CASSISGYEQYF
TGTGCCAGCAGCATATCTGGTTACGAGCAGTACTTC
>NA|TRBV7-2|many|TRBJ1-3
CASSLGGNSGNTIYF
TGTGCCAGCAGCTTAGGCGGGAACTCTGGAAACACCATATATTTT
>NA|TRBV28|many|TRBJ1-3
CASSLFLALGNTIYF
TGTGCCAGCAGTTTATTTCTGGCGCTGGGAAACACCATATATTTT
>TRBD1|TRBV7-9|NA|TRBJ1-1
CASSLVGTGIQKNTEAFF
TGTGCCAGCAGCTTGGTGGGGACAGGGATTCAAAAGAACACTGAAGCTTTCTTT
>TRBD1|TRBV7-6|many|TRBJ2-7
CASSRNLGTDYEQYF
TGTGCCAGCAGCCGTAATCTCGGGACAGACTACGAGCAGTACTTC
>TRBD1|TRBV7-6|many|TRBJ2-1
CASSLTGTAPQNEQFF
TGTGCCAGCAGCTTAACCGGGACAGCGCCACAGAATGAGCAGTTCTTC
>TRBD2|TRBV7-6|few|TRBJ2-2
CASSFPFEGGANTGELFF
TGTGCCAGCAGCTTTCCCTTCGAGGGAGGGGCGAACACCGGGGAGCTGTTTTTT
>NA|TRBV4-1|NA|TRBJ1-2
CASSQEQYGYTF
TGCGCCAGCAGCCAAGAACAGTATGGCTACACCTTC
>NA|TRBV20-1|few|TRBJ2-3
CSASRGADTQYF
TGCAGTGCCTCCAGGGGGGCAGATACGCAGTATTTT
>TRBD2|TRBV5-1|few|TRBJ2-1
CASSLVRASGGGASGNEQFF
TGCGCCAGCAGCTTGGTTCGGGCTAGCGGTGGAGGGGCTTCGGGCAATGAGCAGTTCTTC
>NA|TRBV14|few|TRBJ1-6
CASSRRSSYNSPLHF
TGTGCCAGCAGCCGGCGGAGCTCCTATAATTCACCCCTCCACTTT
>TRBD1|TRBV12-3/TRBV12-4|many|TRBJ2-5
CASSLGTGETQYF
TGTGCCAGCAGTCTCGGGACAGGGGAGACCCAGTACTTC
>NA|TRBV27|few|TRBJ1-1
CASSLSGVHVTEAFF
TGTGCCAGCAGTTTATCAGGGGTTCACGTCACTGAAGCTTTCTTT
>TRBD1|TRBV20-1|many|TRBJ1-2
CSAREQGAFGYTF
TGCAGTGCTAGAGAGCAGGGGGCCTTTGGCTACACCTTC
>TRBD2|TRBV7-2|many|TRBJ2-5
CASRRTSGLETQYF
TGTGCCAGCAGACGGACTAGCGGGTTAGAGACCCAGTACTTC
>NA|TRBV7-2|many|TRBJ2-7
CASSLFGVEQYF
TGTGCCAGCAGCCTTTTCGGGGTCGAGCAGTACTTC
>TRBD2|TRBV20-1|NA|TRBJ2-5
CSASTSGETQYF
TGCAGTGCTTCGACTAGCGGGGAGACCCAGTACTTC
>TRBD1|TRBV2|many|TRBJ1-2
CASSPTDRAWYGYTF
TGTGCCAGCAGCCCCACTGACAGGGCGTGGTATGGCTACACCTTC
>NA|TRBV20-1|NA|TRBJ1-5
CSAVQDRNQPQHF
TGCAGTGCGGTCCAGGATCGCAATCAGCCCCAGCATTTT
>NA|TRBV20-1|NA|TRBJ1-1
CSARDLAEAFF
TGCAGTGCTAGAGACCTGGCCGAAGCTTTCTTT
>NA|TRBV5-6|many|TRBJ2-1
CASSPGLASSYNEQFF
TGTGCCAGCAGCCCCGGTCTAGCGAGCTCCTACAATGAGCAGTTCTTC
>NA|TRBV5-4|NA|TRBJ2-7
CASSLSGSYYEQYF
TGTGCCAGCAGCTTGTCGGGCAGTTACTACGAGCAGTACTTC
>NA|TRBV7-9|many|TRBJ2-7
CASSSGPGGQYF
TGTGCCAGCAGCTCCGGTCCCGGGGGGCAGTACTTC
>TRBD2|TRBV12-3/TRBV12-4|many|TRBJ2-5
CASSPRAGGGETQYF
TGTGCCAGCAGTCCCCGAGCCGGCGGGGGGGAGACCCAGTACTTC
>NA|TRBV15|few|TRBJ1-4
CATSRDRAGLELFF
TGTGCCACCAGCAGAGATCGTGCAGGGCTGGAACTGTTTTTT
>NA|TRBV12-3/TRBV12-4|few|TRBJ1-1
CASRNTVGFEAFF
TGTGCCAGCAGGAACACGGTGGGATTTGAAGCTTTCTTT
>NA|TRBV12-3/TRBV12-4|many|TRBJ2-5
CASSFSGETQYF
TGTGCCAGCAGTTTCTCGGGGGAGACCCAGTACTTC
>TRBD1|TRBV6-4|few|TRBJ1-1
CASSESTGTGGGRAFF
TGTGCCAGCAGTGAGAGCACCGGGACAGGGGGCGGGAGAGCTTTCTTT
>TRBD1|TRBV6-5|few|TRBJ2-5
CATQGRKTQYF
TGTGCCACACAGGGGAGAAAGACCCAGTACTTC
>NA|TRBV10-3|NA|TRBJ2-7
CAIRSAGNAYEQYF
TGTGCCATCAGGTCTGCGGGGAACGCTTACGAGCAGTACTTC
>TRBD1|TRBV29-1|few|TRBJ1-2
CSAPGTVAGYTF
TGCAGCGCTCCCGGGACAGTGGCTGGCTACACCTTC
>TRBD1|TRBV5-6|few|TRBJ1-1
CASSLGTGFIEAFF
TGTGCCAGCAGCTTAGGGACAGGGTTTATTGAAGCTTTCTTT
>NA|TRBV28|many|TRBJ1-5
CASSKGTGNQPQHF
TGTGCCAGCAGTAAGGGAACGGGCAATCAGCCCCAGCATTTT